A selection of T cell receptor beta chains follows, all from one sample in a study of T cell repertoires in ileal Crohn's disease. Using immunoSEQ multiplex PCR, the repertoire was profiled, and TCRdb retains in-frame clones only, with some absent. The sample lists about 3,800 clones, just under 85% occurring once. The source material was ileal tissue. Receptor source: an adult with Crohn's disease. Each CDR3 is given with its conserved first and last residue. D genes are given only for firm matches. The size field is filled for only some rows; it gives once, few, many or a size class.

clone_size	v_call	j_call	d_call	cdr3_nt	cdr3_aa
NA	TRBV5-4	TRBJ2-5	NA	TGTGCCAGCAGCTTGGAGGGGGAAGAGACCCAGTACTTC	CASSLEGEETQYF
NA	TRBV14	TRBJ2-7	TRBD1	TGTGCCAGCAGCCAAAGAAGCTTTGAGACAGGGATGAACGAGCAGTACTTC	CASSQRSFETGMNEQYF
NA	TRBV9	TRBJ1-2	TRBD1	TGTGCCAGCAGCGCAACAGGGGTCGGCTACACCTTC	CASSATGVGYTF
NA	TRBV30	TRBJ1-2	NA	TGTGCCTGGAGTGTGCAGGCTAACTATGGCTACACCTTC	CAWSVQANYGYTF
NA	TRBV11-2	TRBJ1-6	NA	TGTGCCAGCAGCCTACGACAGTATAGTTCACCCCTCCACTTT	CASSLRQYSSPLHF
NA	TRBV5-1	TRBJ2-5	NA	TGCGCCAGCCCCTACCAAGAGACCCAGTACTTC	CASPYQETQYF
NA	TRBV7-6	TRBJ2-3	TRBD2	TGTGCCAGCAGCTTAGCGACTAGCGGGGGGAGTACCCCGAATACGCAGTATTTT	CASSLATSGGSTPNTQYF
NA	TRBV19	TRBJ1-3	NA	TGTGCCAGTAGTATGAGAGGGGGAAACACCATATATTTT	CASSMRGGNTIYF
NA	TRBV18	TRBJ2-3	NA	TGTGCCAGCTCACTCGGACTGCCCCTGGCAGATACGCAGTATTTT	CASSLGLPLADTQYF
NA	TRBV5-1	TRBJ2-1	NA	TGCGCCAGCAGCTTCCAACAGACAAATGAGCAGTTCTTC	CASSFQQTNEQFF
NA	TRBV7-8	TRBJ1-1	NA	TGTGCCAGCAGCCTTCGGCCCCGGGGAAACACTGAAGCTTTCTTT	CASSLRPRGNTEAFF
NA	TRBV25-1	TRBJ2-3	NA	TGTGCCAGCAGTGTACAGGGCACAGATACGCAGTATTTT	CASSVQGTDTQYF
once	TRBV2	TRBJ2-5	NA	TGTGCCAGCAGCTTCGATCGGTACCAAGAGACCCAGTACTTC	CASSFDRYQETQYF
NA	TRBV9	TRBJ1-1	TRBD1	TGTGCCAGCAGCTTATGGACAGGGGGTTTAGGCACTGAAGCTTTCTTT	CASSLWTGGLGTEAFF
NA	TRBV7-6	TRBJ1-5	NA	TGTGCCAGCAGCCGGGGAAATAGCAATCAGCCCCAGCATTTT	CASSRGNSNQPQHF
NA	TRBV4-1	TRBJ2-2	NA	TGCGCCAGCAGCCTTGAGGGGGCGGGAAACACCGGGGAGCTGTTTTTT	CASSLEGAGNTGELFF
NA	TRBV7-8	TRBJ2-1	NA	TGTGCCAGCAGCCGCGACGCGGGGCTGCAGCAACCGGGAGCAGATGAGCAGTTCTTC	CASSRDAGLQQPGADEQFF
NA	TRBV7-2	TRBJ1-1	NA	TGTGCCAGCAGCTTAGGAGAGTGGAACACTGAAGCTTTCTTT	CASSLGEWNTEAFF
NA	TRBV6-1	TRBJ2-7	NA	TGTGCCAGCAGTGAAGCGTGGCAGGCCTACGAGCAGTACTTC	CASSEAWQAYEQYF
NA	TRBV2	TRBJ1-2	TRBD1	TGTGCCAGCAGTGATCTGTCCAGGGGGCCATCTAACTATGGCTACACCTTC	CASSDLSRGPSNYGYTF
NA	TRBV6-1	TRBJ1-2	TRBD1	TGTGCCAGCAGGACAGGGTTTCACTATGGCTACACCTTC	CASRTGFHYGYTF
once	TRBV30	TRBJ1-2	TRBD1	TGTGCCTGGAGTGTACAAGGGACAGGTTATGGCTACACCTTC	CAWSVQGTGYGYTF
NA	TRBV19	TRBJ1-5	TRBD1	TGTGCCAGTAGTAGGACAGGGGACCATAGCAATCAGCCCCAGCATTTT	CASSRTGDHSNQPQHF
NA	TRBV12-5	TRBJ1-1	NA	TGTGCTAGTGGTCCTCGGACAGCGGGGGACACTGAAGCTTTCTTT	CASGPRTAGDTEAFF
few	TRBV11-2	TRBJ2-1	NA	TGTGCCAGCAGCCGCCGCGAATGGGGAGGTGAGCAGTTCTTC	CASSRREWGGEQFF
once	TRBV2	TRBJ1-6	NA	TGTGCCAGCAGTGAAGGGGGAGGGCTTCTTTACTTT	CASSEGGGLLYF
NA	TRBV2	TRBJ2-3	NA	TGTGCCAGCAGTGTAGGAGGGGATACGCAGTATTTT	CASSVGGDTQYF
NA	TRBV30	TRBJ2-3	NA	TGTGCCTGGAGTGTACCGGTGTCCACAGATACGCAGTATTTT	CAWSVPVSTDTQYF
NA	TRBV29-1	TRBJ1-2	NA	TGCAGCGTTGAAGAGCGGGGTGGCTATGGCTACACCTTC	CSVEERGGYGYTF
few	TRBV5-6	TRBJ1-6	NA	TGTGCCAGCAGCTCCCGATCAGGGTGGGGTAATTCACCCCTCCACTTT	CASSSRSGWGNSPLHF
few	TRBV7-6	TRBJ1-6	NA	TGTGCCAGCAGCTTAGGGACGGACTGGGATTCACCCCTCCACTTT	CASSLGTDWDSPLHF
NA	TRBV10-2	TRBJ2-7	TRBD1	TGCGCCAGCAGAACCGGGACAGGGATTGGCGAGCAGTACTTC	CASRTGTGIGEQYF
NA	TRBV2	TRBJ1-5	NA	TGTGCCACCACGGAGTTCCTCAATCAGCCCCAGCATTTT	CATTEFLNQPQHF
once	TRBV27	TRBJ2-2	TRBD2	TGTGCCAGCAGACGCGGGACTAGCTTGAACACCGGGGAGCTGTTTTTT	CASRRGTSLNTGELFF
few	TRBV29-1	TRBJ2-7	NA	TGCAGCCCCCGCGGCGGGGAAGACTACGAGCAGTACTTC	CSPRGGEDYEQYF
once	TRBV30	TRBJ1-1	NA	TGTGCCTGGAGTGTACCAGGGATGGGGACTGAAGCTTTCTTT	CAWSVPGMGTEAFF
NA	TRBV2	TRBJ2-7	NA	TGTGCCAGCCGGAGGGTAGCCCTCGAGCAGTACTTC	CASRRVALEQYF
once	TRBV4-1	TRBJ1-2	NA	TGCGCCAGCAGCCAAGCCGAGGGACTTGGCTACACCTTC	CASSQAEGLGYTF
NA	TRBV2	TRBJ1-1	NA	TGTGCCTCCGGCACCGACTTCGGCACTGAAGCTTTCTTT	CASGTDFGTEAFF
NA	TRBV2	TRBJ2-7	NA	TGTGCCAGCAGTGGTGGTACATCCTACGAGCAGTACTTC	CASSGGTSYEQYF
NA	TRBV5-1	TRBJ2-3	TRBD1	TGCGCCAGCAGCTACACGGACAGGGGTTACACAGATACGCAGTATTTT	CASSYTDRGYTDTQYF
NA	TRBV29-1	TRBJ2-3	NA	TGCAGCGTCCCTCCCTCCTTATCAGATACGCAGTATTTT	CSVPPSLSDTQYF
NA	TRBV6-6	TRBJ1-4	TRBD1	TGTGCCAGCAGGGACAGGGCCACTAATGAAAAACTGTTTTTT	CASRDRATNEKLFF
NA	TRBV5-1	TRBJ2-5	TRBD1	TGCGCCAGCAGCTTACAGGGGGCCCAAGAGACCCAGTACTTC	CASSLQGAQETQYF
NA	TRBV29-1	TRBJ2-2	TRBD1	TGCAGCGTCCAAGGACAGGGGAACACCGGGGAGCTGTTTTTT	CSVQGQGNTGELFF
NA	TRBV6-1	TRBJ1-1	NA	TGTGCCAGCAGTCCCGGGGACTTTGAAGCTTTCTTT	CASSPGDFEAFF
NA	TRBV5-1	TRBJ1-2	TRBD1	TGCGCCAGCAGCTTGGGACAGGGTATTATCTATGGCTACACCTTC	CASSLGQGIIYGYTF
NA	TRBV5-1	TRBJ2-3	TRBD1	TGCGCCAGCAAGACAGGGGGCACAGATACGCAGTATTTT	CASKTGGTDTQYF
NA	TRBV4-1	TRBJ2-7	NA	TGCGCCAGCAGCCAAGGTTTTGGCAGGTCCTCCTACGAGCAGTACTTC	CASSQGFGRSSYEQYF
NA	TRBV29-1	TRBJ1-5	TRBD1	TGCAGCGTTGGGACAGGGGGTCAGCCCCAGCATTTT	CSVGTGGQPQHF